This T cell receptor (beta chain) was identified in a study of T cell responses to AZD1222 COVID-19 vaccine. Produced via immunoSEQ multiplex PCR; TCRdb's table is partial and in-frame only. The sample holds 90,000 to 95,000 clones, just over 85% seen once. The sample consisted of peripheral blood, taken on day 0 of AZD1222 vaccination. The clonotype comes from an adult in good health.

CDR3 bases: TGTGCCAGCAGCGCGACAGGGACCAAAGAGACCCAGTACTTC. It specifies CASSATGTKETQYF. V and J are TRBV7-6 and TRBJ2-5; 7 bases map to TRBD1. Germline-derived CDR1 and CDR2 are SGHVS and FNYEAQ. J was trimmed by 3 bases and V by 5 bases; bases with no gene match: 6. This CDR3 contains 14 residues.